Presented here are 26 T cell receptor beta chains from one specimen sequenced in a study of blood T cell repertoires in COVID-19. Some clones are missing from TCRdb's copy, which holds only in-frame ones; the method was immunoSEQ multiplex PCR. In the table there are about 480,000 clones, roughly nine tenths of which are singletons. Material for sequencing was peripheral blood. The receptors derive from a woman aged 45-59 years with COVID-19, enrolled during active disease.

J is TRBJ1-1 and V is TRBV5-1; D call uncertain. CDR3 length: 13 amino acids. With 7 bases removed from V and 2 bases from J, the gap between germline ends came to 12 bases. Germline V CDR1 and CDR2: SGHRS, YFSETQ. The chain's CDR3 is CASARESNTEAFF. In DNA form, the CDR3 reads TGCGCCAGCGCTCGGGAGTCTAACACTGAAGCTTTCTTT. The full variable domain, rest sourced from reference TRBV5-1 and TRBJ1-1, is KAGVTQTPRYLIKTRGQQVTLSCSPISGHRSVSWYQQTPGQGLQFLFEYFSETQRNKGNFPGRFSGRQFSNSRSEMNVSTLELGDSALYLCASARESNTEAFFGQGTRLTVV.

The CDR3 DNA is TGTGCCAGCAGCTTAGAGGCGGGGGGGACTTTATACGTGGATACGCAGTATTTT. Amino acids: CASSLEAGGTLYVDTQYF. The chain carries TRBV7-9 and TRBJ2-3, with 9 bases aligning to TRBD2. In germline, CDR1 is SEHNR, CDR2 FQNEAQ (reference sequence). The CDR3 extends over 18 amino acids. J lost 6 bases, V lost 1 base, and 14 bases had no gene match. The full variable domain, in which reference TRBV7-9 and TRBJ2-3 provide the parts outside the CDR3, is DTGVSQNPRHKITKRGQNVTFRCDPISEHNRLYWYRQTLGQGPEFLTYFQNEAQLEKSRLLSDRFSAERPKGSFSTLEIQRTEQGDSAMYLCASSLEAGGTLYVDTQYFGPGTRLTVL.

This chain joins TRBV5-6 and TRBJ1-1; D might be TRBD1 (5 bases). This CDR3 has 13 residues. Trimming took 2 bases from V and 3 from J, leaving 8 bases between them. Germline V CDR1 and CDR2: SGHDT, YYEEEE. The DNA for the CDR3 is TGTGCCAGCAGCTTTGGCAGGGACACTGAAGCTTTCTTT. Protein sequence: CASSFGRDTEAFF.

The CDR3 region has the DNA TGCGCCAGCAGTATGGGGAGCTCCTATAATTCACCCCTCCACTTT. It is translated as CASSMGSSYNSPLHF. The rearrangement links TRBV5-1 to TRBJ1-6; the D is unclear. This CDR3 contains 15 residues. Trimming shortened V by 5 bases and J by 0 bases, and 9 bases separated the two germline ends. Germline V gene lookup returns CDR1 SGHRS and CDR2 YFSETQ.

The genes are TRBV28 and TRBJ1-5; TRBD1 aligns across 8 bases. Germline V gene sequence: CDR1 MDHEN, CDR2 SYDVKM. V was clipped by 4 bases and J by 2 bases; unmatched bases: 10. CDR3 length equals 17 residues. The CDR3 nucleotides are TGTGCCAGCAGTTCCTCCGGGACAGGCTTTCGCAATCAGCCCCAGCATTTT. Translating gives CASSSSGTGFRNQPQHF.

The chain links TRBV19 to TRBJ2-1; 7 bases align to TRBD1. The germline V gene encodes CDR1 LNHDA and CDR2 SQIVND (reference sequence). After removal of 3 bases from V and 2 bases from J, the junction contained 4 bases not matched to a gene. This CDR3 spans 15 amino acids. CDR3: CASSITQGAYNEQFF. DNA for the CDR3: TGTGCCAGTAGTATTACCCAGGGGGCCTACAATGAGCAGTTCTTC.

This sequence joins TRBV27 and TRBJ1-1, with D unresolved. The CDR3 sequence is 14 residues long. Between the trimmed V and J ends, which lost 3 bases and 5 bases, there was a span of 13 bases. Germline V gives CDR1 MNHEY, CDR2 SMNVEV (reference sequence). This CDR3 reads CASSLGSGGTEAFF. The DNA of the CDR3 is TGTGCCAGCAGTTTGGGGAGTGGTGGGACTGAAGCTTTCTTT.

The rearrangement joins TRBV9 to TRBJ1-1, with TRBD1 matching over 7 bases. Germline V CDR1 and CDR2: SGDLS, YYNGEE. Unmatched junction bases numbered 9, after V lost 4 bases and J lost 0 bases. There are 16 residues in the CDR3. In DNA, the CDR3 is TGTGCCAGCAGCCCCTGGGACAGCCTAATGAACACTGAAGCTTTCTTT. It translates to CASSPWDSLMNTEAFF.

In DNA form, the CDR3 reads TGTGCCAGCAGTGGACAGGAGAACACTGAAGCTTTCTTT. Amino acid sequence: CASSGQENTEAFF. The rearrangement uses TRBV2 and TRBJ1-1; weak D call: TRBD1 (6 bases). Germline CDR1 reads SNHLY; CDR2 reads FYNNEI. V was clipped by 4 bases and J by 1 base, with 7 bases between them. The CDR3 consists of 13 residues.

This chain links TRBV2 with TRBJ1-1, with D unresolved. Trimming shortened V by 7 bases and J by 4 bases, and 10 bases separated the two germline ends. CDR1 and CDR2 from the germline V gene are SNHLY and FYNNEI. This CDR3 is built from 12 residues. CDR3 in DNA: TGTGCCAGCAACTTTTATTTCACTGAAGCTTTCTTT. Residues: CASNFYFTEAFF.

The genes are TRBV9 and TRBJ1-6; D gene uncertain. The germline V and J ends were trimmed by 2 bases and 7 bases, with 16 bases remaining between them. The CDR3 runs 16 residues. CDR1 is SGDLS and CDR2 is YYNGEE in the germline V gene. CDR3 region: CASSVAGRTGNSPLHF. The CDR3 nucleotides are TGTGCCAGCAGCGTTGCGGGTAGGACGGGGAATTCACCCCTCCACTTT.

The J gene is TRBJ2-1, the V gene TRBV11-3, with 8 bases identical to TRBD1. This CDR3 comprises 13 residues. V trimming: 4 bases; J trimming: 10 bases; junction bases outside the gene matches: 6. The germline gives CDR1 SGHNT, CDR2 YENEEA. The CDR3 bases are TGTGCCAGCAGCTCGACAGGGGCAGGGGAGCAGTTCTTC. It codes for CASSSTGAGEQFF.

The chain employs TRBV7-9 and TRBJ2-5; 7 bases are a match to TRBD1. V gave up 10 bases and J gave up 0 bases; unmatched junction bases: 8. Germline V CDR1 and CDR2: SEHNR, FQNEAQ (reference sequence). The CDR3 spans 14 residues. CDR3 sequence (DNA): TGTGCCACACAGGGGTCCGCGTACCAAGAGACCCAGTACTTC. Protein sequence: CATQGSAYQETQYF.

CDR3 in DNA: TGTGCCAGCACCCTAACGGGGGAAGCTTTCTTT. This translates into CASTLTGEAFF. The V gene is TRBV12-3 or TRBV12-4, the J gene TRBJ1-1; D unclear. The CDR3 is made up of 11 amino acids. Trimming removed 7 bases from V and 8 bases from J, with 11 bases in between.

The chain employs TRBV9 and TRBJ1-2; D is unresolved. The CDR3 contains 13 residues. In germline, CDR1 is SGDLS, CDR2 YYNGEE. Trimming removed 4 bases at V and 5 bases at J, with 12 bases between. Written as DNA, the CDR3 is TGTGCCAGCAGCCCCCAGGCCCTTTATGGCTACACCTTC. This translates into CASSPQALYGYTF.

The count of this clone is one. The chain carries TRBV20-1 and TRBJ2-7; perhaps TRBD1 as D (6 bases). Germline lookup yields CDR1 DFQATT and CDR2 SNEGSKA (reference sequence). Trimming cost V 6 bases and J 3 bases, with 9 bases left between them. The CDR3 runs 11 residues. This CDR3 is CSAGTYYEQYF. The CDR3 DNA sequence: TGCAGTGCCGGGACATACTACGAGCAGTACTTC.

The chain uses TRBV4-1 and TRBJ1-5, with TRBD1 as a possible D gene (6 bases). Looked up from germline, CDR1 is MGHRA and CDR2 is YSYEKL. Trimming cost V 0 bases and J 7 bases, with 16 bases left between them. The CDR3 is 16 residues long. The CDR3 DNA follows: TGCGCCAGCAGCCAAGACGGGCAGGGACAAAAACAGCCCCAGCATTTT. This codes for CASSQDGQGQKQPQHF.

The gene calls are TRBV11-2 and TRBJ1-5; weak D call: TRBD1 (6 bases). Germline V gene sequence: CDR1 SGHAT, CDR2 FQNNGV. Trimming shortened V by 1 base and J by 6 bases, and 10 bases separated the two germline ends. The CDR3 extends over 14 amino acids. The CDR3 sequence is CASSLVGGSQPQHF. CDR3 bases: TGTGCCAGCAGCTTAGTAGGGGGAAGTCAGCCCCAGCATTTT.

This chain joins TRBV5-6 and TRBJ1-2; the match to TRBD1 covers 9 bases. J gave up 10 bases and V 3 bases, and 7 bases lay outside the gene matches. From germline, CDR1 is SGHDT and CDR2 YYEEEE. CDR3 length: 13 amino acids. CDR3 loop: CASSSTGGDVYTF. In DNA, the CDR3 is TGTGCCAGCAGCTCTACAGGGGGCGACGTCTACACCTTC.

This clone was recorded only once. This chain connects TRBV6-6 to TRBJ2-7, with TRBD1 matching over 7 bases. Per the germline V gene, CDR1 is MNHNY and CDR2 is SVGAGI (reference sequence). Unmatched junction bases numbered 5, after V lost 4 bases and J lost 5 bases. The CDR3 has 13 residues. Written as DNA, the CDR3 is TGTGCCAGCAGTTCGGACAGGATCAACGAGCAGTACTTC. Residues: CASSSDRINEQYF.

The CDR3 DNA reads as TGTGCCAGCAGTGGGGCGGGACAGGGAACTGAAGCTTTCTTT. Protein sequence: CASSGAGQGTEAFF. V and J are TRBV7-9 and TRBJ1-1; the match to TRBD1 covers 9 bases. V dropped 6 bases and J dropped 5; count of bases not matched to a gene: 7. The CDR3 covers 14 residues. The germline V gene has CDR1 SEHNR and CDR2 FQNEAQ (reference sequence).

The chain couples TRBV5-6 to TRBJ2-3, with TRBD2 matching 11 bases. This CDR3 has 15 amino acids. The ends lost 2 bases at V and 5 bases at J; junction bases unmatched: 4. Germline loops: CDR1 SGHDT, CDR2 YYEEEE. CDR3 residues: CASSFSGGAEDTQYF. CDR3 DNA sequence: TGTGCCAGCAGCTTTAGCGGGGGGGCCGAAGATACGCAGTATTTT.

The chain is built from TRBV27 and TRBJ2-7; 13 nucleotides agree with TRBD2. CDR3 length: 18 amino acids. The junction had 12 bases not matched to a gene; V was cut back by 3 bases and J by 4 bases. From germline, CDR1 is MNHEY and CDR2 SMNVEV (reference sequence). As DNA, the CDR3 is TGTGCCAGCAGTTTTCTAACTAGCGGGGGGGCAGTGAGATACGAGCAGTACTTC. Amino acids: CASSFLTSGGAVRYEQYF.

V gene TRBV4-1 combines with J gene TRBJ2-2; perhaps TRBD1 as D (5 bases). Germline V gene data show CDR1 as MGHRA and CDR2 as YSYEKL. Between the trimmed V and J ends, which lost 4 bases and 6 bases, there was a span of 12 bases. The CDR3 runs to 14 residues. The CDR3 protein is CASSRTGVPGELFF. The CDR3 DNA follows: TGCGCCAGCAGCCGCACAGGAGTTCCCGGGGAGCTGTTTTTT.

Turning to this clone: Additional DNA sequences in this sample encode the identical CDR3. V is TRBV5-1 and J is TRBJ2-5, with TRBD1 as a possible D gene (5 bases). V lost 0 bases to trimming and J lost 1 base, with 10 bases between them. The CDR3 totals 15 residues. In germline, CDR1 is SGHRS, CDR2 YFSETQ. DNA of the CDR3: TGCGCCAGCAGCTTGGCGCAGGGTTCCCAAGAGACCCAGTACTTC. It is translated as CASSLAQGSQETQYF.

The chain employs TRBV7-9 and TRBJ1-3, with D perhaps matching TRBD1 (5 bases). From germline, CDR1 is SEHNR and CDR2 FQNEAQ (reference sequence). The ends were cut back, 3 bases at V and 4 bases at J, with 13 bases in the middle. CDR3 length: 15 amino acids. The chain's CDR3 is CASSLGEVSGNTIYF. In DNA form, the CDR3 reads TGTGCCAGCAGCTTGGGGGAGGTTAGCGGAAACACCATATATTTT.